This section outlines one T cell receptor (beta chain) sequence together with its context. This CDR3 is 15 amino acids long. Trimming shortened V by 0 bases and J by 2 bases, and 12 bases separated the two germline ends. Germline assignment: CDR1 SGHNT and CDR2 YYREEE (reference sequence). This sample was included in a study of blood T cell repertoires in COVID-19. Sequencing was performed with immunoSEQ multiplex PCR; in TCRdb, only in-frame clones are kept and a portion is missing. The sample yields over 200,000 clones, 83% seen once. This clonotype was obtained from a woman in her twenties or thirties with COVID-19, enrolled during active disease. The sample was peripheral blood. V is TRBV5-4 and J is TRBJ2-7, with D perhaps TRBD1 (7 bases). The CDR3 DNA follows: TGTGCCAGCAGCTTGGCGGGCAGGGGGGCCTACGAGCAGTACTTC. It encodes CASSLAGRGAYEQYF.